Described below is a single T cell receptor beta chain sequence and its context. Profiling relied on immunoSEQ multiplex PCR, and the TCRdb table lists in-frame clones only, not all of them. The sample carries tens of thousands of clones, 70% to 90% recorded once. This entry is derived from a study of blood T cell repertoires in COVID-19. Trimming removed 1 base from V and 5 bases from J, with 11 bases in between. The CDR3 is 14 residues long. CDR1 and CDR2 from the germline V gene are SGHVS and FQNEAQ. The sequence was collected from a woman aged 70-85 years with acute or convalescent COVID-19. V and J are TRBV7-8 and TRBJ1-2; D unclear. Sequencing was carried out using peripheral blood. The DNA of the CDR3 is TGTGCCAGCAGCTTAGGGAGTATCGGTTATGGCTACACCTTC. Translating it yields CASSLGSIGYGYTF.